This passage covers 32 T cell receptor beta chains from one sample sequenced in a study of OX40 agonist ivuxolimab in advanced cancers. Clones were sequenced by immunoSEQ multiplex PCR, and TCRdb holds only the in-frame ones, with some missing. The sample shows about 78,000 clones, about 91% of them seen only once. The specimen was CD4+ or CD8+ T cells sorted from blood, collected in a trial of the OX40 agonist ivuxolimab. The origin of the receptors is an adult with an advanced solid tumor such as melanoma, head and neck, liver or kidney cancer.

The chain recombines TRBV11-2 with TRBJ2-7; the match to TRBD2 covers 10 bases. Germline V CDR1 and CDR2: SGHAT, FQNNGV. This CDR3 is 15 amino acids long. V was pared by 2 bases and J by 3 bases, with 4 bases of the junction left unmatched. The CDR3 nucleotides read TGTGCCAGCAGCTTAATTAGCGGGGGGATCTACGAGCAGTACTTC. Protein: CASSLISGGIYEQYF.

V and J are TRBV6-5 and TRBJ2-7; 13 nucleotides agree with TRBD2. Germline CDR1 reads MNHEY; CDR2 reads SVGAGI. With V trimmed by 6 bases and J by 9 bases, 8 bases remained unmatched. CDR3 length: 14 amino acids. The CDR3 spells CASREGLAGVVQYF. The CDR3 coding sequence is TGTGCCAGCAGAGAAGGACTAGCGGGAGTCGTGCAGTACTTC.

CDR3 amino acids: CASSSYWNTEAFF. The CDR3 DNA reads TGTGCCAGCTCATCTTATTGGAACACTGAAGCTTTCTTT. V gene TRBV18 combines with J gene TRBJ1-1; unclear D gene. The germline gives CDR1 KGHSH, CDR2 LQKENI. The CDR3 has 13 amino acids. Trimming took off 5 bases at V and 1 base at J, with 8 bases between the two ends.

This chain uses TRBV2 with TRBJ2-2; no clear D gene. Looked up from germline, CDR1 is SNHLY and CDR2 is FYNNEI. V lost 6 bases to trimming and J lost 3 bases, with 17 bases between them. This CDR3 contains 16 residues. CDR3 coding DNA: TGTGCCAGCAGCGGCTTCTATGGTGGGGACACCGGGGAGCTGTTTTTT. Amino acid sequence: CASSGFYGGDTGELFF.

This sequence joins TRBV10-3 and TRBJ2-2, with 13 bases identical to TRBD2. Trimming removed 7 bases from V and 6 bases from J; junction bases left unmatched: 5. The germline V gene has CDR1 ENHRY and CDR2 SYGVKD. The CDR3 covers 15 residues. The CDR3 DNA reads TGTGCCATCACCGGACTAGCGGGAGTCGCCGGGGAGCTGTTTTTT. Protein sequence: CAITGLAGVAGELFF.

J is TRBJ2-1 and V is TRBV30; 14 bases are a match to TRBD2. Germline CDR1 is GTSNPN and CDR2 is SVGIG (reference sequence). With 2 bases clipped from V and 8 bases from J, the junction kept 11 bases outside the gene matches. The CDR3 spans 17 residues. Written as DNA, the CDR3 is TGTGCCTGGAGTCCTAAGGGACTAGCGGGAGTTAAGTATGAGCAGTTCTTC. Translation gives CAWSPKGLAGVKYEQFF.

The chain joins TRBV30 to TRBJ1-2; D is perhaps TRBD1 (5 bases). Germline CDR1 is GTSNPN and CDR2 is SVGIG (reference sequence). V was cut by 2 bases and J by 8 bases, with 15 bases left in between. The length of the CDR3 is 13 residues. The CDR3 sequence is CAWSSRTGYGYTF. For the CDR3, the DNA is TGTGCCTGGAGTTCACGCACAGGTTACGGCTACACCTTC.

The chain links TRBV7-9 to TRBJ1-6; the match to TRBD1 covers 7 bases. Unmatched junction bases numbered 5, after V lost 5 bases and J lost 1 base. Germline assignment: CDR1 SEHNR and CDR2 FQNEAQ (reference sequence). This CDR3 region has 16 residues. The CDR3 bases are TGTGCCAGCAGCGGGGGGGACAGTTCCTATAATTCACCCCTCCACTTT. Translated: CASSGGDSSYNSPLHF.

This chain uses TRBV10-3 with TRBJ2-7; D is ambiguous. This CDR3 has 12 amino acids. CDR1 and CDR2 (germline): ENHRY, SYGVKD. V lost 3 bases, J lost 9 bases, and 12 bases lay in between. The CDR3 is CAISDEVYGQYF. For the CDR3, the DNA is TGTGCCATCAGTGATGAAGTGTATGGGCAGTACTTC.

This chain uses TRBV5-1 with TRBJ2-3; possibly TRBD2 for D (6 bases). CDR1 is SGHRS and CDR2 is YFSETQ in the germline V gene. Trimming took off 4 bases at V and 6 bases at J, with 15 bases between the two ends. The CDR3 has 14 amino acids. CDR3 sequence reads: CASSRAGLGDTQYF. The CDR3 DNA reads TGCGCCAGCAGCCGAGCGGGCCTAGGGGATACGCAGTATTTT.

The CDR3 sequence: CASSSYQQGNYGYTF. In nucleotides, the CDR3 is TGTGCCAGCAGCTCCTATCAACAGGGGAACTATGGCTACACCTTC. V and J are TRBV11-2 and TRBJ1-2, with TRBD1 matching 7 bases. Trimming removed 4 bases from V and 2 bases from J; junction bases left unmatched: 7. The CDR3 has 15 amino acids. Germline assignment: CDR1 SGHAT and CDR2 FQNNGV. Based on the CDR3 plus reference TRBV11-2 and TRBJ1-2, the full variable domain is EAGVAQSPRYKIIEKRQSVAFWCNPISGHATLYWYQQILGQGPKLLIQFQNNGVVDDSQLPKDRFSAERLKGVDSTLKIQPAKLEDSAVYLCASSSYQQGNYGYTFGSGTRLTVV.

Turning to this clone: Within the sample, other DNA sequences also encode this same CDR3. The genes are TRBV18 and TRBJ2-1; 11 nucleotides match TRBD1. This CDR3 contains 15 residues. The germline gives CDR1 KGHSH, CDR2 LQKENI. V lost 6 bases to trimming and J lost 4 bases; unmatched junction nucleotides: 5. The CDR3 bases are TGTGCCAGCTCCCTTGGGACAGGGGGTTACAATGAGCAGTTCTTC. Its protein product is CASSLGTGGYNEQFF.

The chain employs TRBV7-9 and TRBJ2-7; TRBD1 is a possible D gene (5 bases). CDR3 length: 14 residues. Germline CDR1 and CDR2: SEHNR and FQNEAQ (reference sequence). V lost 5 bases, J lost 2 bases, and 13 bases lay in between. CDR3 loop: CASSLLTGPYEQYF. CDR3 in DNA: TGTGCCAGCAGCCTATTAACAGGACCCTACGAGCAGTACTTC.

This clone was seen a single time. DNA of the CDR3: TGTGCCAGCAGAGAATTCCGGAACAGCAAATTCAACTATGGCTACACCTTC. This translates into CASREFRNSKFNYGYTF. This sequence joins TRBV6-1 and TRBJ1-2; D gene uncertain. Germline-derived CDR1 and CDR2 are MNHNS and SASEGT. This CDR3 is built from 17 residues. The V end was cut by 6 bases, the J end by 2 bases, with 22 bases between.

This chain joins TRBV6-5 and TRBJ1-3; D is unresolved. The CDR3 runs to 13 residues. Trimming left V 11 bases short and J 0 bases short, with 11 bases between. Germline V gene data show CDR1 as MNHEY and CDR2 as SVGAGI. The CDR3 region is CASRRVSGNTIYF. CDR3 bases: TGTGCCTCACGCCGCGTCTCTGGAAACACCATATATTTT.

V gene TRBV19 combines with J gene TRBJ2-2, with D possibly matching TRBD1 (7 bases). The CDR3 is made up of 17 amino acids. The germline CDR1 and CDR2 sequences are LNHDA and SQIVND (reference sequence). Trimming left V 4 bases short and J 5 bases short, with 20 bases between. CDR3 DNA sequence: TGTGCCAGTAGTACCCATCGATCGACAGGGAGGACCGGGGAGCTGTTTTTT. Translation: CASSTHRSTGRTGELFF.

The CDR3 DNA follows: TGTGCCAGCAGCTTCAACCGGGGACAGGGGGCCGAGCAGTACTTC. This gives the protein CASSFNRGQGAEQYF. V and J are TRBV7-2 and TRBJ2-7, with TRBD1 identical over 12 bases. The CDR3 spans 15 residues. With 3 bases clipped from V and 6 bases from J, the junction kept 6 bases outside the gene matches. Germline assignment: CDR1 SGHTA and CDR2 FQGNSA. The complete variable domain, with remaining parts taken from reference TRBV7-2 and TRBJ2-7, reads GAGVSQSPSNKVTEKGKDVELRCDPISGHTALYWYRQSLGQGLEFLIYFQGNSAPDKSGLPSDRFSAERTGGSVSTLTIQRTQQEDSAVYLCASSFNRGQGAEQYFGPGTRLTVT.

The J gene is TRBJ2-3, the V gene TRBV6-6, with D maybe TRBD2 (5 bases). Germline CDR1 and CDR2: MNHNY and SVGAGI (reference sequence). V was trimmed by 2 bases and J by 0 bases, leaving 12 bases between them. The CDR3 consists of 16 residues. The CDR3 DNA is TGTGCCAGCAGTTACGGACGGGGAGCTAGCACAGATACGCAGTATTTT. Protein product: CASSYGRGASTDTQYF.

CDR3 sequence (DNA): TGTGCCAGCTCACCAGTCCCCAACAGGAGCTCCTACGAGCAGTACTTC. Translating gives CASSPVPNRSSYEQYF. The rearrangement links TRBV18 to TRBJ2-7; the D gene is possibly TRBD1 (5 bases). Germline values: CDR1 KGHSH, CDR2 LQKENI. V lost 2 bases and J lost 0, with 14 bases in between. The CDR3 spans 16 residues.

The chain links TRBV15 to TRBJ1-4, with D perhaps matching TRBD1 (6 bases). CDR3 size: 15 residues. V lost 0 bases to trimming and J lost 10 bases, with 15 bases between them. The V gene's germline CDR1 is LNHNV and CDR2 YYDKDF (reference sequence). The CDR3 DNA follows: TGTGCCACCAGCAGAGATGCCCTAGGGGGTGGAAAACTGTTTTTT. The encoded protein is CATSRDALGGGKLFF.

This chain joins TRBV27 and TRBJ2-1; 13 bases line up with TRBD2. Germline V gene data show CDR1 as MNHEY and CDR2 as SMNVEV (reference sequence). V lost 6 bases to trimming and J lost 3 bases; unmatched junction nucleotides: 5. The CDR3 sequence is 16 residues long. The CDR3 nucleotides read TGTGCCAGCAGACGGACTAGCGGGGGTCTCTACAATGAGCAGTTCTTC. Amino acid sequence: CASRRTSGGLYNEQFF.

The CDR3 region has the DNA TGCGCCAGCAGCTTAGAGGGGGCGGGAGAAAAACTGTTTTTT. Amino acids: CASSLEGAGEKLFF. The chain links TRBV5-1 to TRBJ1-4; 7 nucleotides match TRBD1. Looked up from germline, CDR1 is SGHRS and CDR2 is YFSETQ. J lost 8 bases, V lost 2 bases, and 6 bases had no gene match. CDR3 size: 14 residues.

In DNA form, the CDR3 reads TGCGCCAGCAGCCGCGGGAGGACCTCCTCCTACGAGCAGTACTTC. This gives the protein CASSRGRTSSYEQYF. The chain carries TRBV4-1 and TRBJ2-7; 8 bases are shared with TRBD2. The CDR3 has 15 amino acids. J was trimmed by 0 bases and V by 4 bases; bases with no gene match: 5. The germline V gene encodes CDR1 MGHRA and CDR2 YSYEKL.

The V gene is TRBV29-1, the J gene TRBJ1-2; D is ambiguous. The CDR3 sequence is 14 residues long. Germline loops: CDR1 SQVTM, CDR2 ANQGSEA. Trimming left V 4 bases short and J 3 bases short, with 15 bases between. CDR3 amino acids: CSVGALGGHYGYTF. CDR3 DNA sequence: TGCAGCGTTGGGGCTTTGGGCGGTCACTATGGCTACACCTTC.

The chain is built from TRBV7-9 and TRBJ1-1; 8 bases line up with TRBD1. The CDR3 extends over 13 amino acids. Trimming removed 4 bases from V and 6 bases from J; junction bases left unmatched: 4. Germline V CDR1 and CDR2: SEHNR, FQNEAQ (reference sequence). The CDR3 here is CASSSGQGSEAFF. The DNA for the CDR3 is TGTGCCAGCAGCTCCGGACAGGGCTCTGAAGCTTTCTTT.

CDR3 in amino acids: CAWSVGQGRFYGYTF. CDR3 DNA: TGTGCCTGGAGTGTAGGACAGGGGAGGTTCTATGGCTACACCTTC. J is TRBJ1-2 and V is TRBV30; 9 nucleotides match TRBD1. This CDR3 has 15 residues. V lost 0 bases, J lost 4 bases, and 6 bases stayed unmatched. Germline V CDR1 and CDR2: GTSNPN, SVGIG (reference sequence).

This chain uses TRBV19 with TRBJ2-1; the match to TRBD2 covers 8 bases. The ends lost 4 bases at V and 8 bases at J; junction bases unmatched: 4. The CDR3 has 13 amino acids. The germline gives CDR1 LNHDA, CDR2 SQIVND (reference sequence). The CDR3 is CASSKGLEDEQFF. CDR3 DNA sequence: TGTGCCAGTAGTAAGGGACTAGAGGATGAGCAGTTCTTC.

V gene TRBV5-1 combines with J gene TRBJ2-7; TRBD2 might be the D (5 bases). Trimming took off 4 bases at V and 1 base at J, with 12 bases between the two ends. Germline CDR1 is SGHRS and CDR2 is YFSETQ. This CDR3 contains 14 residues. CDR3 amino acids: CASSVAGRSYEQYF. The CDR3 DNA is TGCGCCAGCAGCGTCGCTGGGAGATCCTACGAGCAGTACTTC.

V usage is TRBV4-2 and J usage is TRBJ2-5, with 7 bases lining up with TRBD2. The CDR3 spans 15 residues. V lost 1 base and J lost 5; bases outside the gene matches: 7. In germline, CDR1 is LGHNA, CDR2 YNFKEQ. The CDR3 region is CASSQGLGGRETQYF. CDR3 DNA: TGTGCCAGCAGCCAAGGTCTCGGGGGGAGGGAGACCCAGTACTTC.

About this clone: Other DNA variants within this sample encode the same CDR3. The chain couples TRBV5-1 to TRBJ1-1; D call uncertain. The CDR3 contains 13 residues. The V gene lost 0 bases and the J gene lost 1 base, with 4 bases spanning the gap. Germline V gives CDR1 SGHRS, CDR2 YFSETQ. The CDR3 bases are TGCGCCAGCAGCTTGGGCGGGAACACTGAAGCTTTCTTT. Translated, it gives CASSLGGNTEAFF.

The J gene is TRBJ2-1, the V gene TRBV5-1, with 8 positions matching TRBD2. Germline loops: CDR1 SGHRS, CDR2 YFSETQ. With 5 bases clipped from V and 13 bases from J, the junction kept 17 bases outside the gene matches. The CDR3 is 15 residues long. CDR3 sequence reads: CASSLTASGPSGQFF. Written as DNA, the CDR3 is TGCGCCAGCAGTTTGACGGCTAGCGGGCCCTCGGGACAGTTCTTC. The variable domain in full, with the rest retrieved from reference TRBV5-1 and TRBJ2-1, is KAGVTQTPRYLIKTRGQQVTLSCSPISGHRSVSWYQQTPGQGLQFLFEYFSETQRNKGNFPGRFSGRQFSNSRSEMNVSTLELGDSALYLCASSLTASGPSGQFFGPGTRLTVL.

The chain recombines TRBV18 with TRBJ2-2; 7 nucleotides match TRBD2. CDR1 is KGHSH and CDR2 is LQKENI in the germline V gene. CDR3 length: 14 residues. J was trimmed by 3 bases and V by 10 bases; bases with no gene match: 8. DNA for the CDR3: TGTGCCACGCGGCGGACTAGTGACACCGGGGAGCTGTTTTTT. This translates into CATRRTSDTGELFF. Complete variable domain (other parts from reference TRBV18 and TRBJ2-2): NAGVMQNPRHLVRRRGQEARLRCSPMKGHSHVYWYRQLPEEGLKFMVYLQKENIIDESGMPKERFSAEFPKEGPSILRIQQVVRGDSAAYFCATRRTSDTGELFFGEGSRLTVL.